This paragraph reports one TCR beta chain. Its antigen is as yet unknown. The record originates from a study of tumor and adjacent non-tumor tissue in lung cancer. Study outcomes and limitations: Patients with more diverse tumor TCRs had worse survival.

The template was RNA from unsorted bulk tissue. TCRbeta libraries were built with three rounds of nested PCR, modified from ARM-PCR. Using its own MiXCR run on the multiplex PCR reads, TCRdb lists one record per CDR3 protein. Among roughly 93,000 distinct CDR3 sequences listed, roughly 66% were seen once. The CDR3 is 13 residues long. Trimming took off 1 base at V and 2 bases at J, with 5 bases between the two ends. The germline gives CDR1 MGHRA, CDR2 YSYEKL. This receptor was taken from a man in his 60s with non-small cell lung cancer. The chain couples TRBV4-1 to TRBJ1-2; D remains unclear. Sequencing input: lung tumor tissue. CDR3 region: CASSQGPNYGYTF. The CDR3 DNA reads TGCGCCAGCAGCCAAGGCCCGAACTATGGCTACACCTTC.